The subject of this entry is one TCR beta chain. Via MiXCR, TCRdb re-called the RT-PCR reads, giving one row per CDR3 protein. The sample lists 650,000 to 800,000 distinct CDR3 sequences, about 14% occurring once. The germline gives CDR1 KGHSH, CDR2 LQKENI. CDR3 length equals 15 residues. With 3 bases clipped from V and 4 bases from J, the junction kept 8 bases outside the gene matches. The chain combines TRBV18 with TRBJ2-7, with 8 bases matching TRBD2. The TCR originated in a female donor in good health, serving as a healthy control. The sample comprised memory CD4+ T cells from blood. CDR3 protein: CASSPRASGSYEQYF. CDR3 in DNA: TGTGCCAGCTCACCCCGAGCGAGCGGGAGTTACGAGCAGTACTTC.